These 10 T cell receptor beta chains share one sample of origin, sequenced in a study of shared clonotypes between healthy human individuals. Profiled with immunoSEQ multiplex PCR; TCRdb holds only in-frame clones, not every one. The sample contains about 1.4 million clones, roughly 96% of which appear only once. Sequencing was done on a sample of naive CD4+ T cells sorted from blood. Subset specified: CD45RA+ positively selected. The receptor source for this set is a man aged 25-45 years in good health.

The chain joins TRBV30 to TRBJ2-7; tentative D call: TRBD1 (6 bases). With 2 bases removed from V and 2 bases from J, the gap between germline ends came to 10 bases. In germline, CDR1 is GTSNPN, CDR2 SVGIG (reference sequence). The CDR3 extends over 13 amino acids. CDR3 in DNA: TGTGCCTGGAGTCGACAGGATGCCTACGAGCAGTACTTC. Translating it yields CAWSRQDAYEQYF.

V gene TRBV10-1 combines with J gene TRBJ2-1; 9 nucleotides agree with TRBD1. Germline loops: CDR1 WNHNN, CDR2 SYGVQD (reference sequence). With 5 bases clipped from V and 1 base from J, the junction kept 3 bases outside the gene matches. This CDR3 has 15 residues. The CDR3 loop reads CASSTGTGSYNEQFF. CDR3 nucleotides: TGCGCCAGCAGTACCGGGACAGGGTCCTACAATGAGCAGTTCTTC.

This rearrangement joins TRBV19 to TRBJ2-5; D not certain. The CDR3 extends over 14 amino acids. Trimming took off 7 bases at V and 0 bases at J, with 12 bases between the two ends. Germline CDR1 and CDR2: LNHDA and SQIVND (reference sequence). DNA for the CDR3: TGTGCCAGTAAAACGACCTGGAACCAAGAGACCCAGTACTTC. Amino acid sequence: CASKTTWNQETQYF.

The rearrangement joins TRBV5-4 to TRBJ2-3, with D hard to call. The germline CDR1 and CDR2 sequences are SGHNT and YYREEE (reference sequence). This CDR3 is built from 16 residues. V was cut by 0 bases and J by 2 bases, with 13 bases left in between. CDR3 sequence (DNA): TGTGCCAGCAGCTTGGGGCAGATTCAAAACACAGATACGCAGTATTTT. This sequence encodes CASSLGQIQNTDTQYF.

The chain is built from TRBV5-1 and TRBJ2-5; possible D gene TRBD1, 6 bases. Germline V lookup: CDR1 SGHRS, CDR2 YFSETQ. CDR3 length equals 15 residues. Trimming removed 1 base at V and 5 bases at J, with 15 bases between. The CDR3 bases are TGCGCCAGCAGCTTGCAACCAGGGGCGCGGGAGACCCAGTACTTC. It encodes CASSLQPGARETQYF.

The CDR3 loop reads CASSLDGRGLRLPYGYTF. DNA for the CDR3: TGTGCCAGCAGCTTAGATGGCAGGGGCCTCCGGCTCCCTTATGGCTACACCTTC. This chain links TRBV11-2 with TRBJ1-2, with D tentatively TRBD1 (6 bases). CDR1 is SGHAT and CDR2 is FQNNGV in the germline V gene. V was trimmed by 0 bases and J by 5 bases, leaving 22 bases between them. The CDR3 totals 18 residues.

This clone was observed a single time. The chain uses TRBV27 and TRBJ2-1, with 11 positions matching TRBD2. Looked up from germline, CDR1 is MNHEY and CDR2 is SMNVEV (reference sequence). This CDR3 comprises 16 residues. J gave up 9 bases and V 4 bases, and 11 bases lay outside the gene matches. The CDR3 reads CASSSRPGLAEIEQFF. In DNA form, the CDR3 reads TGTGCCAGCAGTTCCAGACCGGGACTAGCGGAAATTGAGCAGTTCTTC.

The chain is built from TRBV6-6 and TRBJ1-5; D may be TRBD1 (5 bases). Germline CDR1 reads MNHNY; CDR2 reads SVGAGI (reference sequence). This CDR3 has 16 amino acids. Trimming removed 2 bases at V and 1 base at J, with 12 bases between. CDR3 nucleotide sequence: TGTGCCAGCAGTTACCGCGGGACGGACAGCAATCAGCCCCAGCATTTT. Protein: CASSYRGTDSNQPQHF.

This sequence joins TRBV27 and TRBJ2-3; possibly TRBD1 for D (6 bases). V lost 4 bases to trimming and J lost 2 bases, with 10 bases between them. Germline V gene lookup returns CDR1 MNHEY and CDR2 SMNVEV (reference sequence). This CDR3 is 14 amino acids long. The CDR3, as DNA: TGTGCCAGCAGTTCCCGGGACACCACAGATACGCAGTATTTT. The encoded protein is CASSSRDTTDTQYF.

The J gene is TRBJ2-7, the V gene TRBV6-6; D remains unclear. Trimming removed 1 base from V and 8 bases from J, with 9 bases in between. CDR1 is MNHNY, CDR2 SVGAGI, per germline (reference sequence). This CDR3 is 12 amino acids long. The CDR3: CASSYLVFKQYF. CDR3 coding DNA: TGTGCCAGCAGTTACTTGGTGTTTAAGCAGTACTTC.